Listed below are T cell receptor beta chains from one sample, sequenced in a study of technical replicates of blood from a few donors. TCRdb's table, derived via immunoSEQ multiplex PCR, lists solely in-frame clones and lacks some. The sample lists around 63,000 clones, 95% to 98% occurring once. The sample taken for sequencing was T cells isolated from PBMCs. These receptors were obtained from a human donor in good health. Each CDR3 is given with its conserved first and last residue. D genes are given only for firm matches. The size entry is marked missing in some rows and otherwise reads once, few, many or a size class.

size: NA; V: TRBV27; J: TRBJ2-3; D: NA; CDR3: CASTRAGAQGTDTQYF; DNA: TGTGCCAGCACCCGGGCGGGGGCACAGGGTACAGATACGCAGTATTTT
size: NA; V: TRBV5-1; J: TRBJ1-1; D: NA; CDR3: CASSLGGTPEAFF; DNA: TGCGCCAGCAGCTTGGGAGGCACCCCCGAAGCTTTCTTT
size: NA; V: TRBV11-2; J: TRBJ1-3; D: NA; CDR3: CASSLVRNPPGNTIYF; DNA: TGTGCCAGCAGCTTAGTCAGAAACCCTCCTGGAAACACCATATATTTT
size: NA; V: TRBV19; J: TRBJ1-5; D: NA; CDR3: CASSPNDSRNQPQHF; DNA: TGTGCCAGTAGTCCCAACGACAGCCGCAATCAGCCCCAGCATTTT
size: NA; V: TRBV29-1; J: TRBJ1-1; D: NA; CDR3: CSGSTGMNTEAFF; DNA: TGCAGCGGTTCGACAGGCATGAACACTGAAGCTTTCTTT
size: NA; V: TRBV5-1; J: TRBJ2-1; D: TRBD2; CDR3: CASSFTGTSGMDEQFF; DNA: TGCGCCAGCAGCTTCACCGGGACTAGCGGGATGGATGAGCAGTTCTTC
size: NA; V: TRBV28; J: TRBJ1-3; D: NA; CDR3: CASSVTGPSSGNTIYF; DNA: TGTGCCAGCAGTGTGACAGGCCCTAGCTCTGGAAACACCATATATTTT
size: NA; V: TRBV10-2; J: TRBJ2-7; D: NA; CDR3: CASGSEPYEQYF; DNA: TGCGCCAGCGGGAGTGAGCCCTACGAGCAGTACTTC
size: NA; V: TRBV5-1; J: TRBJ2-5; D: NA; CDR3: CASSIQQETQYF; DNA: TGCGCCAGCAGCATTCAACAAGAGACCCAGTACTTC
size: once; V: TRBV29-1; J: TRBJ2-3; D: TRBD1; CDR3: CSVRVGQGSTDTQYF; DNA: TGCAGCGTTCGGGTGGGACAGGGGAGCACAGATACGCAGTATTTT
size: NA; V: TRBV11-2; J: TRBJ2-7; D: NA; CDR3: CASSSIRDNHEQYF; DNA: TGTGCCAGCAGCTCTATCCGGGACAACCACGAGCAGTACTTC
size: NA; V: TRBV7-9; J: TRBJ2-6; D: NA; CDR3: CASSLGAGANVLTF; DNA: TGTGCCAGCAGTCTGGGCGCGGGGGCCAACGTCCTGACTTTC
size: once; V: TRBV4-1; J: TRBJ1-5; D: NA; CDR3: CASSQSGWNNQPQHF; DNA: TGCGCCAGCAGCCAATCGGGGTGGAACAATCAGCCCCAGCATTTT
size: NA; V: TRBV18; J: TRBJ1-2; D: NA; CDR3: CASSPSEGVSYGYTF; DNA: TGTGCCAGCTCACCTTCGGAGGGAGTTAGCTATGGCTACACCTTC
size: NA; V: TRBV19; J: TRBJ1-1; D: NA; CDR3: CASQNQGNVFFF; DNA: TGTGCCAGCCAGAACCAGGGAAACGTTTTTTTCTTT
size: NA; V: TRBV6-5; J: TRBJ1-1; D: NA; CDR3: CASSYSGGMNTEAFF; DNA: TGTGCCAGCAGTTACTCTGGAGGGATGAACACTGAAGCTTTCTTT
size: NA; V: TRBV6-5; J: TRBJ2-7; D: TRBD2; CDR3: CASSYLAGSSYEQYF; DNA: TGTGCCAGCAGTTATTTAGCGGGAAGCTCCTACGAGCAGTACTTC
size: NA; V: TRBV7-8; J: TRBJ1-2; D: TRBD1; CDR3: CASSLVAGGGYTF; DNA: TGTGCCAGCAGCTTAGTCGCAGGGGGAGGCTACACCTTC
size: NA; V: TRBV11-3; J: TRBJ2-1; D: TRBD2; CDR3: CASSTGLAGGGGSYNEQFF; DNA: TGTGCCAGCAGCACTGGACTAGCGGGAGGAGGCGGCTCCTACAATGAGCAGTTCTTC
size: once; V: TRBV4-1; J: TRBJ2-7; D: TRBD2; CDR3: CASSQGHTRLADPYEQYF; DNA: TGCGCCAGCAGCCAAGGGCACACAAGACTAGCCGATCCCTACGAGCAGTACTTC
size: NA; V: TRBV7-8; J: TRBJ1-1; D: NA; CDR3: CASSLITMNTEAFF; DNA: TGTGCCAGCAGCTTGATAACTATGAACACTGAAGCTTTCTTT
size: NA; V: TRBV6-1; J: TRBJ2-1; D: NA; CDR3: CASSAGSLSSYNEQFF; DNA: TGTGCCAGCAGTGCAGGGTCTCTAAGCTCCTACAATGAGCAGTTCTTC
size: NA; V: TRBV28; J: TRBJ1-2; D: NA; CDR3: CASSPFPGDGYTF; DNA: TGTGCCAGCAGTCCATTCCCAGGGGACGGCTACACCTTC
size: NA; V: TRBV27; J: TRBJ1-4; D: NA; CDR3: CASSPAGAEEKLFF; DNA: TGTGCCAGCAGTCCAGCGGGGGCCGAAGAAAAACTGTTTTTT
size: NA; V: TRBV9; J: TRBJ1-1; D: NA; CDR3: CASSLEEAFF; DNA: TGTGCCAGCAGTCTCGAAGAGGCTTTCTTT
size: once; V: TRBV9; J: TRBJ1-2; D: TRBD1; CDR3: CASSVGQGPGYGYTF; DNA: TGTGCCAGCAGCGTAGGACAGGGACCGGGCTATGGCTACACCTTC
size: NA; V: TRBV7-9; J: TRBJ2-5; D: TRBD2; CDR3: CASSFSGGFGETQYF; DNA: TGTGCCAGCAGCTTCAGCGGGGGGTTCGGAGAGACCCAGTACTTC
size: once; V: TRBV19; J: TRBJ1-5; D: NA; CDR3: CASDRELHSNQPQHF; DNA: TGTGCCAGCGACCGGGAGCTTCATAGCAATCAGCCCCAGCATTTT
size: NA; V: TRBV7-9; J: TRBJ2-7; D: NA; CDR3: CASSLEGDVYEQYF; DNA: TGTGCCAGCAGCTTAGAGGGGGACGTCTACGAGCAGTACTTC
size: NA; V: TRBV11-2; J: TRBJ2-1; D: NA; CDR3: CASSLVPNLGGNEQFF; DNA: TGTGCCAGCAGCTTAGTCCCGAACCTAGGTGGGAATGAGCAGTTCTTC
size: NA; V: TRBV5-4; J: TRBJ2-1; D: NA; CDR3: CASSLSQGPYNEQFF; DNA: TGTGCCAGCAGCTTGAGCCAGGGCCCCTACAATGAGCAGTTCTTC
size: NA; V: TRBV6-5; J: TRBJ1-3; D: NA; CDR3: CASTRGAYSGNTIYF; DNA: TGTGCCAGCACTAGAGGAGCTTACTCTGGAAACACCATATATTTT
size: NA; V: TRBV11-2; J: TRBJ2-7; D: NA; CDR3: CASSLDRSGEQYF; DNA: TGTGCCAGCAGCTTAGATAGGAGCGGCGAGCAGTACTTC
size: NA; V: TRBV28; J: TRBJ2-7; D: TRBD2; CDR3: CASSLYDAGVTYEQYF; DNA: TGTGCCAGCAGTTTATATGACGCGGGGGTGACCTACGAGCAGTACTTC
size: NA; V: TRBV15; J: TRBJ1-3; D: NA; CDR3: CATSSPLDGLSGNTIYF; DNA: TGTGCCACCAGCAGTCCCCTAGATGGGTTGTCTGGAAACACCATATATTTT
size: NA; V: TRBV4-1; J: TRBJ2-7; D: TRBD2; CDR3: CASSPGTSGDLSEQYF; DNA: TGCGCCAGCAGCCCCGGGACTAGCGGAGATTTGAGTGAGCAGTACTTC
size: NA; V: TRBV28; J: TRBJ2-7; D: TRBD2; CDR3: CASITSGRLYEQYF; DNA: TGTGCCAGCATTACTAGCGGGAGGTTGTACGAGCAGTACTTC
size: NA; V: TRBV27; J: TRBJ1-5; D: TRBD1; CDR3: CASSARPTGFYRSNQPQHF; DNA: TGTGCCAGCAGTGCCCGCCCGACAGGGTTTTATCGTAGCAATCAGCCCCAGCATTTT
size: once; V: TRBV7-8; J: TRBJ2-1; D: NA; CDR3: CASSPSRLTGNEQFF; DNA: TGTGCCAGCAGCCCGTCGCGCTTGACGGGCAATGAGCAGTTCTTC
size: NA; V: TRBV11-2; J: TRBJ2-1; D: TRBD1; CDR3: CASSGRDLTGGQFF; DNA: TGTGCCAGCAGCGGTCGGGACCTAACAGGGGGGCAGTTCTTC
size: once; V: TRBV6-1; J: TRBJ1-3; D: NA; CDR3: CASIFGPGEGNTIYF; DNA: TGTGCCAGCATCTTTGGCCCAGGGGAGGGAAACACCATATATTTT
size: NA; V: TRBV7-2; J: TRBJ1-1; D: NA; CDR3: CASSLAVGQVTEAFF; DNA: TGTGCCAGCAGCTTAGCGGTGGGGCAGGTCACTGAAGCTTTCTTT
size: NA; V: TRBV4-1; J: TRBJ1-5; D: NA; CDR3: CASSPISSVAVGQPQHF; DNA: TGCGCCAGCAGCCCGATTAGCTCGGTGGCAGTGGGTCAGCCCCAGCATTTT
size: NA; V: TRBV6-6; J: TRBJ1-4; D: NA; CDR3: CASSLTQGNEKLFF; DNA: TGTGCCAGCAGTCTCACCCAGGGTAATGAAAAACTGTTTTTT
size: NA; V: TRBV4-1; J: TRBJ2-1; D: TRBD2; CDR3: CASSRTSGRPNDEQFF; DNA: TGCGCCAGCAGCCGGACTAGCGGGAGGCCCAACGATGAGCAGTTCTTC
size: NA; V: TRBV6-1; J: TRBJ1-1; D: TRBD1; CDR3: CASSEAQGRTEAFF; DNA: TGTGCCAGCAGTGAAGCACAGGGGAGGACTGAAGCTTTCTTT
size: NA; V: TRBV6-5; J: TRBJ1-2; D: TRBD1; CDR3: CASSSRDRGKYGYTF; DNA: TGTGCCAGCAGTTCCCGGGACAGGGGGAAGTATGGCTACACCTTC
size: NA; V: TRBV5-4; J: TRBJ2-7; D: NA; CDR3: CASSPRTINEQYF; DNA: TGTGCCAGCAGTCCCCGGACTATCAACGAGCAGTACTTC
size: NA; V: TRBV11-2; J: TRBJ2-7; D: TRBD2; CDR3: CASSLGGGSEQYF; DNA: TGTGCCAGCAGCTTAGGGGGAGGGTCTGAGCAGTACTTC
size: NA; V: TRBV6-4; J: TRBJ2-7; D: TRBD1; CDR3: CASRRDDRGPYEQYF; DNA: TGTGCCAGCAGGAGGGACGACAGGGGGCCCTACGAGCAGTACTTC
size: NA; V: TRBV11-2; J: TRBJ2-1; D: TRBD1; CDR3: CASSPGTGTYNEQFF; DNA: TGTGCCAGCAGCCCCGGGACAGGGACCTACAATGAGCAGTTCTTC
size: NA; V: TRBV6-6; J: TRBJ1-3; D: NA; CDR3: CASSYSTGSGNTIYF; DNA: TGTGCCAGCAGTTACTCGACGGGCTCTGGAAACACCATATATTTT
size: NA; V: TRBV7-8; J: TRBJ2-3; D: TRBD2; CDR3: CASSRGLAGGSTDTQYF; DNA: TGTGCCAGCAGCAGAGGTTTAGCGGGAGGGAGCACAGATACGCAGTATTTT
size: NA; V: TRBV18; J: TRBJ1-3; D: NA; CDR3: CASSQGRQASGNTIYF; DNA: TGTGCCAGCTCACAAGGGAGACAGGCCTCTGGAAACACCATATATTTT
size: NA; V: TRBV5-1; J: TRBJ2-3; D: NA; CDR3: CASSWVEEGTQYF; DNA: TGCGCCAGCAGCTGGGTAGAAGAGGGTACGCAGTATTTT